This T cell receptor beta chain comes out of a study of PD-1 blockade in classical Hodgkin lymphoma. Study at large: Patients were infused with nivolumab 3 mg/kg every 2 weeks.

The V and J ends lost 0 bases and 5 bases respectively, with 19 bases between them. The CDR3 extends over 17 amino acids. CDR1 KGHSH and CDR2 LQKENI come from the germline V gene. Relapse was seen in all patients after autologous stem cell transplantation, and brentuximab vedotin exposure was variable. Complete response, partial response or progressive disease were the best responses. The assay was immunoSEQ multiplex PCR, and TCRdb's table has in-frame clones only and misses some. The data hold 150,000 or so clones, with about four fifths observed a single time. This receptor was obtained from a human donor with classical Hodgkin lymphoma. This sequence joins TRBV18 and TRBJ2-5; D is ambiguous. Sample: peripheral blood mononuclear cells (PBMCs), taken before the second cycle of nivolumab. This chain's CDR3 is CASSPPNSGRKAETQYF. The CDR3 DNA reads as TGTGCCAGCTCACCACCTAATTCAGGACGGAAGGCCGAGACCCAGTACTTC.